Given below is one TCR beta chain in context. This clone's antigen is unknown. With a much larger clone just one base away, this may be a read error. These data are taken from a study of blood T cell repertoires in COVID-19 (dated by TCRdb to between 2020 and 2021). Context from the whole study: The collaborator samples originated in the United States, Italy and Spain and spanned the acute and convalescent phases of COVID-19. The prospective study material was composed of cDNA or gDNA derived from T cells, B-cell-depleted T cells, or PBMCs. The repertoires were released in a freely available public database meant as a resource for research on the immune response to SARS-CoV-2. A de-identified subject ID, COVID-19 status, age in years and sex were almost always included in the sample metadata. Samples came from the ongoing ImmuneRACE study (first 160 participants) plus 1,254 subjects from 6 global collaborators. Deeply sampled blood TCRbeta repertoires from subjects exposed to, actively infected with, or recovered from COVID-19 were included in the dataset. HLA class I and class II types, where available, came from metadata supplied by the sample provider rather than from assay-based typing.

Sequences SSHAT (CDR1) and FNYEAQ (CDR2) are obtained from the germline V gene (reference sequence). The CDR3 runs 13 amino acids, cysteine and phenylalanine included. The CDR3 DNA has 39 bases and is translated from base 1. The immunoSEQ Assay, a bias-controlled multiplex PCR, was used to amplify TCRbeta CDR3 regions from genomic DNA. The published analysis was carried out like this. The number of nucleated cells in each sample was estimated by amplification of reference gene primers within the assay. Sequence reads were collapsed and filtered to measure the absolute abundance of every unique TCRbeta CDR3 rearrangement. For each sample, productive Simpson clonality was calculated as the square root of Simpson's diversity index over productive rearrangements. TCRdb retrieved this table from immuneACCESS and kept in-frame rearrangements only. Not all clones are present; in checked studies, unresolved V genes account for under half, and no reason is known for the remainder. V and J calls and clone size are given by that table; D and trimming were obtained from the DNA. The sample table lists approximately 70,000 clones, approximately 75% of them with a count of one. Of the sample, roughly 6.3% falls within the top ten clones.

The collaborating institutions used their own protocols to collect whole blood in K2EDTA tubes. Collaborator samples were shipped for TCRbeta analysis as frozen whole blood, isolated PBMCs, or DNA extracted from either sample type. The research as a whole found: How much clinical and demographic metadata was included differed by source and by participant, and the metadata was provided uncurated.

Sequenced sample: peripheral blood. The receptor's source is a woman between 55 and 75 years old with acute or convalescent COVID-19. The sequence links TRBV7-7 to TRBJ1-1, and TRBD1 aligns with 7 junction nucleotides. In nucleotides, the sequence is TGTGCTAGCAGCTTAGACAGGGACACTGAAGCTTTCTTT. Its translation reads: CASSLDRDTEAFF.